This TCR beta chain was identified during a study of blood T cell repertoires in COVID-19. Original handling: Amplification of reference gene primers provided the estimated nucleated cell counts. Libraries were prepared by immunoSEQ multiplex PCR; TCRdb keeps only in-frame clonotypes and omits some of them. V and J calls and clone size are as listed in that table; D and trimming were resolved from the DNA. The sample has under 170,000 clones; about nine tenths are singletons. The CDR3 sequence is 19 residues long. The germline V gene encodes CDR1 MDHEN and CDR2 SYDVKM. The V and J ends lost 6 bases and 10 bases, in that order; junction bases with no gene match: 21.

The receptor was isolated from a woman aged 55-75 years with active or convalescent COVID-19. The chain carries TRBV28 and TRBJ1-6; the match to TRBD1 covers 10 bases. What was sequenced was peripheral blood. In DNA, the CDR3 is TGTGCCAGCAGACCACTTGTGACAGGGGGCCTTAAAGGGGACTCACCCCTCCACTTT. Amino acids: CASRPLVTGGLKGDSPLHF.